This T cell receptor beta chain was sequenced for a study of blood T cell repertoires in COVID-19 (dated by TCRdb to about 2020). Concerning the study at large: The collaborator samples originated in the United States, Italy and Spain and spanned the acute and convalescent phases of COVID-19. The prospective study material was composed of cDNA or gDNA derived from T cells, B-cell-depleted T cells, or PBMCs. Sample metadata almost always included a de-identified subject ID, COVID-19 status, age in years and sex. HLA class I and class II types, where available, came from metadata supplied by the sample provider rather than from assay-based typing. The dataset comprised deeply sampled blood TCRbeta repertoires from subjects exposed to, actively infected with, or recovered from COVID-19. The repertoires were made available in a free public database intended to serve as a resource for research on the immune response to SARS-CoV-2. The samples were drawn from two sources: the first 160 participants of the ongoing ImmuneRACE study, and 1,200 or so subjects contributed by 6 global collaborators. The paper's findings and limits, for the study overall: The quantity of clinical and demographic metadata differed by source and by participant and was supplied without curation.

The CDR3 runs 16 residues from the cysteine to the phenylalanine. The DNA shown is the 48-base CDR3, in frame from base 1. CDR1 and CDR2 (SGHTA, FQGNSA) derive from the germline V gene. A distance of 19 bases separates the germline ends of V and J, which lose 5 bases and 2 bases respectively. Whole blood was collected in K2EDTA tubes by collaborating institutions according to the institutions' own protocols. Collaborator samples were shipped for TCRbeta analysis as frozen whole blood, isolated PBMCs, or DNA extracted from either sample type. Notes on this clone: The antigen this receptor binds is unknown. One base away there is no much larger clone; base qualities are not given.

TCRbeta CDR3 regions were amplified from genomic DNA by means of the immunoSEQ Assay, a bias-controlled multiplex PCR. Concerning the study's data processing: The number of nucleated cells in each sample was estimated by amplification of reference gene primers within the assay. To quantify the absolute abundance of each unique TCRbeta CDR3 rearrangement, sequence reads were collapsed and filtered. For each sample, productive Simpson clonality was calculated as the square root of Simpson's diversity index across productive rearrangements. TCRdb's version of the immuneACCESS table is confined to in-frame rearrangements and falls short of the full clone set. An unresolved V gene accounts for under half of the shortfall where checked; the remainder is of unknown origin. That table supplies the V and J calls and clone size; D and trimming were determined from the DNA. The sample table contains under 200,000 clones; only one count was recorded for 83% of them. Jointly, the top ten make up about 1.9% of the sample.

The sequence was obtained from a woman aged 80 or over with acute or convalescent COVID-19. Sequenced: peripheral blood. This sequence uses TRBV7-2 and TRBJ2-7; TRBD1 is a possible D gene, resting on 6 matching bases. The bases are TGTGCCAGCAGCCAAGGGGGTGCCCTCAACCCCTACGAGCAGTACTTC. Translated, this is CASSQGGALNPYEQYF.